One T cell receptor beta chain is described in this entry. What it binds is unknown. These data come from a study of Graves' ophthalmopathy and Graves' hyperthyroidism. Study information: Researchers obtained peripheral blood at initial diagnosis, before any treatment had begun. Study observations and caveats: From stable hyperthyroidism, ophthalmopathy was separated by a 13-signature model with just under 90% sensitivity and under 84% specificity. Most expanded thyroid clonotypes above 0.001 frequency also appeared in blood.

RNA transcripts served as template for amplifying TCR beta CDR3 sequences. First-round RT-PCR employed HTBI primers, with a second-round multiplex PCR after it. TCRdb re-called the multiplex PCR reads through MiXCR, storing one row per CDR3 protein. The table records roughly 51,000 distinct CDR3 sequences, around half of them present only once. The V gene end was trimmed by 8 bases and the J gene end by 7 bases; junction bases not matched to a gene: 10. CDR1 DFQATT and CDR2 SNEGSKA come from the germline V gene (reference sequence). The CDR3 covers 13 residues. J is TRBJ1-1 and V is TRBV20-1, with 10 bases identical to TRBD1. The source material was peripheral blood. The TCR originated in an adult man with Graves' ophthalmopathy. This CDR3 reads CSTGQGGTNEAFF. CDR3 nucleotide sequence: TGCAGTACCGGACAGGGGGGAACTAATGAAGCTTTCTTT.